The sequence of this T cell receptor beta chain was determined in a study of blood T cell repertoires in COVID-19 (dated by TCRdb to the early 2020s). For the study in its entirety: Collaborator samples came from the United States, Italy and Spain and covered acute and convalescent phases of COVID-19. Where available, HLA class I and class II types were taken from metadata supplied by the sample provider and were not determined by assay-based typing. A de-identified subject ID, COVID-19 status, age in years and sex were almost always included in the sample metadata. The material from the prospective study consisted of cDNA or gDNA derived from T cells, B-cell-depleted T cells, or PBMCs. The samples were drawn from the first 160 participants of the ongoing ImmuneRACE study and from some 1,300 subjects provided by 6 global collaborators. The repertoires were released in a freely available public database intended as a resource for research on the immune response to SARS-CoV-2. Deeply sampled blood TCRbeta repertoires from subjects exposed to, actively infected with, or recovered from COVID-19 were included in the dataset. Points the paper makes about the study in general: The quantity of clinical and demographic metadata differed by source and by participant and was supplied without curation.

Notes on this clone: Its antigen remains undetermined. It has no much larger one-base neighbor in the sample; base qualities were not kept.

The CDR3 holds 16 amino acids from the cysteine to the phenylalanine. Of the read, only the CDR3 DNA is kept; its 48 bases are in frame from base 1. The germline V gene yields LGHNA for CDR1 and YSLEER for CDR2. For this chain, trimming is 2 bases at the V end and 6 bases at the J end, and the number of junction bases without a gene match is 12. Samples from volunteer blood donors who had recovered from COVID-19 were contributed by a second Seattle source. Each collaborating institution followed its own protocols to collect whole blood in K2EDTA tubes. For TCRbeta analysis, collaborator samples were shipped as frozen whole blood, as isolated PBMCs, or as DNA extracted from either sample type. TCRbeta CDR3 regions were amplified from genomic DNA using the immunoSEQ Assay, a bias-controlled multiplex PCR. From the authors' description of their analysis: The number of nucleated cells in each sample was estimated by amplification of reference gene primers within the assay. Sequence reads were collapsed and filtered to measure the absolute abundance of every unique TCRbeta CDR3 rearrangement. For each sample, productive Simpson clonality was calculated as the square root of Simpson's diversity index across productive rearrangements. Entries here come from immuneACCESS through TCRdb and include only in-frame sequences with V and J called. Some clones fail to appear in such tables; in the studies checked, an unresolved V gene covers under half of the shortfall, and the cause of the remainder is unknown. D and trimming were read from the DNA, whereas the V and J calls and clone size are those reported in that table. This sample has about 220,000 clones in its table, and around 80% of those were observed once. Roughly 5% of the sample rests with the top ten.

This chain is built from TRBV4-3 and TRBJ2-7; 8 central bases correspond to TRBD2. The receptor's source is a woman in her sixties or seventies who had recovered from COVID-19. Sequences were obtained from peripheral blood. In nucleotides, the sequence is TGCGCCAGCAGCCAAACTCTCGGGGGGGATTTCCTCGAGCAGTACTTC. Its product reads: CASSQTLGGDFLEQYF.